Presented here are 26 T cell receptor beta chains from one specimen sequenced in a study of blood T cell dynamics during melanoma immunotherapy. Time point: week 3, after first cycle of checkpoint inhibitor. Sequencing used immunoSEQ multiplex PCR; TCRdb keeps in-frame clones, though not all of them. The table records 8,500 to 14,000 clones, about nine tenths of them present only once. The material sequenced was blood, taken from a patient treated with checkpoint blockade. These receptors were collected from a human donor with melanoma.

The chain uses TRBV6-4 and TRBJ2-4, with 8 bases matching TRBD2. CDR3 length: 14 amino acids. V lost 11 bases and J lost 6; bases outside the gene matches: 12. The germline V gene encodes CDR1 MRHNA and CDR2 SNTAGT. The CDR3 nucleotides are TGTGCCCTAGGGGGGGTAGCGGGAACAAACATTCAGTACTTC. This gives the protein CALGGVAGTNIQYF.

The CDR3 coding sequence is TGTGCCAGCAGCGGAGGGACAGGGGGCAGGGGGGCCCTCCACTTT. This codes for CASSGGTGGRGALHF. The V and J genes are TRBV2 and TRBJ1-6, with 12 positions matching TRBD1. Germline V lookup: CDR1 SNHLY, CDR2 FYNNEI. This CDR3 comprises 15 residues. The V and J ends lost 6 bases and 14 bases, in that order; junction bases with no gene match: 11.

V usage is TRBV28 and J usage is TRBJ1-2; 11 nucleotides agree with TRBD1. CDR1 is MDHEN, CDR2 SYDVKM, per germline. J gave up 6 bases and V 2 bases, and 2 bases lay outside the gene matches. There are 14 residues in the CDR3. CDR3 residues: CASSLGQGAHGYTF. DNA of the CDR3: TGTGCCAGCAGTTTAGGACAGGGGGCTCATGGCTACACCTTC.

The chain links TRBV10-2 to TRBJ1-1; D not certain. Germline loops: CDR1 WSHSY, CDR2 SAAADI. The CDR3 is made up of 14 amino acids. V was trimmed by 8 bases and J by 1 base, leaving 14 bases between them. CDR3 loop: CASGGPNGNTEAFF. In DNA form, the CDR3 reads TGCGCCAGCGGCGGTCCGAACGGGAACACTGAAGCTTTCTTT.

This chain uses TRBV10-3 with TRBJ2-1, with D hard to call. Trimming cost V 10 bases and J 5 bases, with 12 bases left between them. This CDR3 spans 12 amino acids. The V gene's germline CDR1 is ENHRY and CDR2 SYGVKD. This chain's CDR3 is CATGPSHNEQFF. The CDR3 DNA is TGTGCCACCGGGCCAAGTCACAATGAGCAGTTCTTC.

The genes are TRBV29-1 and TRBJ1-4, with D uncertain. The length of the CDR3 is 13 residues. Trimming left V 4 bases short and J 0 bases short, with 6 bases between. CDR1 is SQVTM, CDR2 ANQGSEA, per germline. The CDR3, as DNA: TGCAGCGTTGGAAGGTCAACTAATGAAAAACTGTTTTTT. Translation gives CSVGRSTNEKLFF.

V is TRBV4-3 and J is TRBJ1-5; D is unresolved. The germline V gene has CDR1 LGHNA and CDR2 YSLEER. Trimming took 1 base from V and 2 from J, leaving 9 bases between them. The CDR3 runs 15 residues. This CDR3 is CASSQGASGNQPQHF. DNA of the CDR3: TGCGCCAGCAGCCAAGGGGCCTCGGGCAATCAGCCCCAGCATTTT.

The V gene is TRBV28, the J gene TRBJ2-7; 8 positions agree with TRBD1. Germline CDR1 MDHEN, CDR2 SYDVKM. The CDR3 covers 14 residues. The junction had 6 bases not matched to a gene; V was cut back by 4 bases and J by 4 bases. CDR3 protein: CASSSRQGRYEQYF. The DNA of the CDR3 is TGTGCCAGCAGTTCCCGACAGGGGAGGTACGAGCAGTACTTC.

This clone was observed a few times. The rearrangement links TRBV29-1 to TRBJ1-1; D is ambiguous. From germline, CDR1 is SQVTM and CDR2 ANQGSEA. V was pared by 3 bases and J by 5 bases, with 4 bases between. The CDR3 contains 10 residues. DNA for the CDR3: TGCAGCGTTGATATGACTGAAGCTTTCTTT. Protein: CSVDMTEAFF.

The rearrangement links TRBV7-3 to TRBJ2-1, with 7 bases identical to TRBD1. The germline gives CDR1 SGHTA, CDR2 FQGTGA. V lost 5 bases and J lost 7; bases outside the gene matches: 11. The CDR3 is 15 amino acids. The CDR3 reads CASSPTGTGVNEQFF. Here the CDR3 DNA reads TGTGCCAGCAGCCCCACCGGTACAGGGGTGAATGAGCAGTTCTTC.

The J gene is TRBJ2-5, the V gene TRBV6-6; D gene unclear. This CDR3 is built from 8 residues. Between the trimmed V and J ends, which lost 10 bases and 7 bases, there was a span of 4 bases. The germline V gene has CDR1 MNHNY and CDR2 SVGAGI (reference sequence). DNA for the CDR3: TGTGCCACCCCGACCCAGTACTTC. Its protein product is CATPTQYF.

The rearrangement uses TRBV7-9 and TRBJ2-5, with 7 bases matching TRBD2. J was trimmed by 5 bases and V by 3 bases; bases with no gene match: 9. This CDR3 spans 15 amino acids. Germline V CDR1 and CDR2: SEHNR, FQNEAQ (reference sequence). CDR3 in amino acids: CASSLGGSTGETQYF. CDR3 DNA: TGTGCCAGCAGCTTGGGCGGGAGCACCGGGGAGACCCAGTACTTC.

The genes are TRBV6-5 and TRBJ1-1; D might be TRBD1 (5 bases). Trimming cost V 1 base and J 7 bases, with 13 bases left between them. The CDR3 loop spans 14 amino acids. The V gene's germline CDR1 is MNHEY and CDR2 SVGAGI. DNA for the CDR3: TGTGCCAGCAGTTACTTGGGTCAGGGCTTTGAAGCTTTCTTT. Translation: CASSYLGQGFEAFF.

The chain uses TRBV18 and TRBJ2-5; 9 nucleotides agree with TRBD1. CDR1 and CDR2 (germline): KGHSH, LQKENI. The CDR3 contains 15 residues. V trimming: 3 bases; J trimming: 5 bases; junction bases outside the gene matches: 7. CDR3 sequence: CASSPGQGGRETQYF. As DNA, the CDR3 is TGTGCCAGCTCACCGGGACAGGGCGGTAGGGAGACCCAGTACTTC.

V gene TRBV20-1 combines with J gene TRBJ2-1; D not resolved. Germline loops: CDR1 DFQATT, CDR2 SNEGSKA (reference sequence). The CDR3 has 11 residues. V was clipped by 0 bases and J by 15 bases, with 12 bases between them. For the CDR3, the DNA is TGCAGTGCTAGAGATCGGGCAGGTCGGTTCTTC. It codes for CSARDRAGRFF.

The chain combines TRBV19 with TRBJ2-2; 12 nucleotides agree with TRBD1. V shed 3 bases, J shed 9 bases, and the junction held 2 bases outside the gene matches. This CDR3 contains 14 residues. CDR1 LNHDA and CDR2 SQIVND come from the germline V gene (reference sequence). CDR3 sequence: CASSIGTGGRELFF. The CDR3 DNA is TGTGCCAGTAGTATTGGGACAGGGGGCAGGGAGCTGTTTTTT.

The chain employs TRBV18 and TRBJ1-1; D remains unclear. The germline V and J ends were trimmed by 0 bases and 8 bases, with 10 bases remaining between them. This CDR3 comprises 13 residues. Germline CDR1 is KGHSH and CDR2 is LQKENI. This chain's CDR3 is CASSPPVLEEAFF. The DNA of the CDR3 is TGTGCCAGCTCACCACCGGTGCTCGAAGAAGCTTTCTTT. The complete variable domain, with remaining parts taken from reference TRBV18 and TRBJ1-1, reads NAGVMQNPRHLVRRRGQEARLRCSPMKGHSHVYWYRQLPEEGLKFMVYLQKENIIDESGMPKERFSAEFPKEGPSILRIQQVVRGDSAAYFCASSPPVLEEAFFGQGTRLTVV.

The chain employs TRBV25-1 and TRBJ2-1; 8 bases agree with TRBD1. Trimming took 5 bases from V and 12 from J; bases not matched to a gene: 15. The CDR3 is made up of 15 amino acids. Germline V lookup: CDR1 MGHDK, CDR2 SYGVNS. This CDR3 reads CASSSGGTDRGGQFF. The CDR3 coding sequence is TGTGCCAGCAGTTCGGGTGGGACCGACAGGGGTGGGCAGTTCTTC.

The chain recombines TRBV5-1 with TRBJ1-5; 10 bases agree with TRBD1. Germline CDR1 is SGHRS and CDR2 is YFSETQ. V was clipped by 4 bases and J by 5 bases; unmatched bases: 3. The CDR3 runs to 14 residues. CDR3 sequence reads: CASSTGQGDQPQHF. As DNA, the CDR3 is TGCGCCAGCAGCACCGGACAGGGGGATCAGCCCCAGCATTTT.

V is TRBV6-1 and J is TRBJ1-1, with 7 positions matching TRBD1. V lost 6 bases, J lost 3 bases, and 10 bases stayed unmatched. The CDR3 totals 15 residues. CDR1 is MNHNS, CDR2 SASEGT, per germline. Here the CDR3 DNA reads TGTGCCAGCAGCAGGGGGGGGCGAGAGGACACTGAAGCTTTCTTT. As protein: CASSRGGREDTEAFF.

V and J are TRBV29-1 and TRBJ2-3; TRBD2 matches at 7 bases. Germline assignment: CDR1 SQVTM and CDR2 ANQGSEA. The V segment lost 6 bases and the J segment 2 bases; nucleotides outside the gene matches: 5. The CDR3 is made up of 13 amino acids. This CDR3 is CSVAREDTDTQYF. The DNA of the CDR3 is TGCAGCGTCGCCCGGGAGGACACAGATACGCAGTATTTT.

The rearrangement uses TRBV19 and TRBJ2-2; D call uncertain. The ends were cut back, 1 base at V and 4 bases at J, with 4 bases in the middle. This CDR3 is 13 amino acids long. Germline CDR1 is LNHDA and CDR2 is SQIVND (reference sequence). In DNA, the CDR3 is TGTGCCAGTAGTATAGGTCCCACCGGGGAGCTGTTTTTT. This codes for CASSIGPTGELFF.

The chain recombines TRBV5-1 with TRBJ2-1; 10 nucleotides agree with TRBD2. From germline, CDR1 is SGHRS and CDR2 YFSETQ. With V trimmed by 4 bases and J by 3 bases, 4 bases remained unmatched. The CDR3 extends over 15 amino acids. The CDR3 DNA is TGCGCCAGCAGCCTCGGACTAGCGGACTACAATGAGCAGTTCTTC. This sequence encodes CASSLGLADYNEQFF.

This chain uses TRBV18 with TRBJ2-7; perhaps D is TRBD1 or TRBD2 (5 bases each). The CDR3 totals 13 residues. Looked up from germline, CDR1 is KGHSH and CDR2 is LQKENI. Trimming cost V 0 bases and J 3 bases, with 6 bases left between them. CDR3 in amino acids: CASSPPGVYEQYF. CDR3 nucleotide sequence: TGTGCCAGCTCACCACCGGGGGTCTACGAGCAGTACTTC.

The chain combines TRBV21-1 with TRBJ1-2. TRBV21-1 is a recognized pseudogene. This CDR3 has 12 amino acids. CDR3 sequence: CASSRGGYGYTF. The CDR3 DNA is TGTGCCAGCAGCAGGGGGGGATATGGCTACACCTTC.

The gene calls are TRBV5-1 and TRBJ1-1; D is possibly TRBD1 (6 bases). Trimming left V 4 bases short and J 1 base short, with 17 bases between. The CDR3 is 16 amino acids. Germline values: CDR1 SGHRS, CDR2 YFSETQ. The CDR3 nucleotides are TGCGCCAGCAGCCCCGGGGGGGGCCAAGGGAACACTGAAGCTTTCTTT. Translating gives CASSPGGGQGNTEAFF.